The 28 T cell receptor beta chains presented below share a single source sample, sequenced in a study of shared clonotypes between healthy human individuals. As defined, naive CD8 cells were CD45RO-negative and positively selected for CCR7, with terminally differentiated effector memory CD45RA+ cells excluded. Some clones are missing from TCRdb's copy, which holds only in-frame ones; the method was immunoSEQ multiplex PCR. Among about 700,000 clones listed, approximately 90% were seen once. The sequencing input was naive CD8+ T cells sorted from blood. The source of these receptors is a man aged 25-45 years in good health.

The DNA of the CDR3 is TGTGCCAGCAGTGTCTCCGGGACTAGGAAACGCGGGTTCTTC. This translates into CASSVSGTRKRGFF. The rearrangement uses TRBV6-1 and TRBJ2-1, with TRBD2 matching over 8 bases. This CDR3 spans 14 amino acids. Per germline, CDR1 MNHNS and CDR2 SASEGT. The V and J ends lost 4 bases and 15 bases, in that order; junction bases with no gene match: 14.

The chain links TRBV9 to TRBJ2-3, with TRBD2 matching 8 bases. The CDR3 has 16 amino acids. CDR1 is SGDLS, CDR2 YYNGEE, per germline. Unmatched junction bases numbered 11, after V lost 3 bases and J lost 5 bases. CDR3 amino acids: CASSGGVGLEIDTQYF. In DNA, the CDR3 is TGTGCCAGCAGCGGAGGGGTGGGACTAGAAATAGATACGCAGTATTTT.

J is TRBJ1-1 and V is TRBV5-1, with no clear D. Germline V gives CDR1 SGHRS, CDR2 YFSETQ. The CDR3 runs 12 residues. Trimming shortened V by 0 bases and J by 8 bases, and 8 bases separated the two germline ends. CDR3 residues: CASSLGRTEAFF. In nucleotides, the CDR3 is TGCGCCAGCAGCTTGGGGCGAACAGAAGCTTTCTTT.

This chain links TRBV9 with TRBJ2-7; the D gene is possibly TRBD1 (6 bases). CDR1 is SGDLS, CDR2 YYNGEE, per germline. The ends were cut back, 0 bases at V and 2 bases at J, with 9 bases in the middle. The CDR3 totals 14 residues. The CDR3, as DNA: TGTGCCAGCAGCGTAGACGAGGGGGCCTACGAGCAGTACTTC. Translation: CASSVDEGAYEQYF.

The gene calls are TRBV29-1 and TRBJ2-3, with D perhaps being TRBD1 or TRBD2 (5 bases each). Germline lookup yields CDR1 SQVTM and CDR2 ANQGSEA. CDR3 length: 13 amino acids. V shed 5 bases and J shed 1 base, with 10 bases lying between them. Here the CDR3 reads CSVWLGGTDTQYF. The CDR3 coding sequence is TGCAGCGTTTGGTTGGGGGGCACAGATACGCAGTATTTT.

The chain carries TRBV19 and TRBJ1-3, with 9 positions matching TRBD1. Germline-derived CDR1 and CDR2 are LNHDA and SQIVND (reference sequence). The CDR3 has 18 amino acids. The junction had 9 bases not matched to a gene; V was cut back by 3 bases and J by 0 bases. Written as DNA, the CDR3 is TGTGCCAGTAGTATGGGACAGGGATTCTCCGTCTCTGGAAACACCATATATTTT. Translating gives CASSMGQGFSVSGNTIYF.

Here the CDR3 DNA reads TGTGCCAGCAGCCTCCGAGAGGCAGCGGGAGACGGGGAGCTGTTTTTT. This translates into CASSLREAAGDGELFF. V is TRBV28 and J is TRBJ2-2; 8 nucleotides match TRBD2. Germline CDR1 MDHEN, CDR2 SYDVKM. V shed 6 bases and J 7 bases; nucleotides not matched to a gene: 13. The CDR3 spans 16 residues.

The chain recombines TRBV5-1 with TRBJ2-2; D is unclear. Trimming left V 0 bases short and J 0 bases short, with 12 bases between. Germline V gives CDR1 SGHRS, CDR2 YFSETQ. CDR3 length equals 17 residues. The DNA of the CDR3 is TGCGCCAGCAGCTTGGTCCAGGTCGGAGCGAACACCGGGGAGCTGTTTTTT. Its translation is CASSLVQVGANTGELFF.

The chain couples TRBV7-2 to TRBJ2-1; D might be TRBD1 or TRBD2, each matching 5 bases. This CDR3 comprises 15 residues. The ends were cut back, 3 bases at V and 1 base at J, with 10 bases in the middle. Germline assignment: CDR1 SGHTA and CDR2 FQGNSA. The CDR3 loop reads CASSFQRGSYNEQFF. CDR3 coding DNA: TGTGCCAGCAGCTTCCAGAGGGGTTCCTACAATGAGCAGTTCTTC.

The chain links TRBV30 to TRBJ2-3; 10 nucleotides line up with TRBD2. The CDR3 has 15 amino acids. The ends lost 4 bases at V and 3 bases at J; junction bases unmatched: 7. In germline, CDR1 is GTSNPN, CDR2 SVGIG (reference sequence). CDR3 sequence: CAWNPSGSTTDTQYF. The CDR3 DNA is TGTGCCTGGAATCCTAGCGGGAGTACGACAGATACGCAGTATTTT.

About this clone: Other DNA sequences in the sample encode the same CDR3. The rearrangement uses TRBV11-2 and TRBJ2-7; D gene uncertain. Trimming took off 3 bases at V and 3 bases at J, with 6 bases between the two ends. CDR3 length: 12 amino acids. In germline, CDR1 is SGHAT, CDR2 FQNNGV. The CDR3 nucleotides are TGTGCCAGCAGCTTCGGCGACTACGAGCAGTACTTC. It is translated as CASSFGDYEQYF.

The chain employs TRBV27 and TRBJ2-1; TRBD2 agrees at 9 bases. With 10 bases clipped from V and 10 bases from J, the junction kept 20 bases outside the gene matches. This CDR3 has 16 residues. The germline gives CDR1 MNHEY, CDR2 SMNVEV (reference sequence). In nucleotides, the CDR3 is TGTGCCACCCTGACCTCTAGCGGGGACTCGGTAAGGGAGCAGTTCTTC. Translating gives CATLTSSGDSVREQFF.

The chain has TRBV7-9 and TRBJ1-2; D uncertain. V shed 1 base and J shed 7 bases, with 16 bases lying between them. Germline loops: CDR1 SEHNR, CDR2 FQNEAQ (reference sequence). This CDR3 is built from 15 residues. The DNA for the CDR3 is TGTGCCAGCAGCTTAGGTGGAGGCCAGGAGGCTGGCTACACCTTC. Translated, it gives CASSLGGGQEAGYTF.

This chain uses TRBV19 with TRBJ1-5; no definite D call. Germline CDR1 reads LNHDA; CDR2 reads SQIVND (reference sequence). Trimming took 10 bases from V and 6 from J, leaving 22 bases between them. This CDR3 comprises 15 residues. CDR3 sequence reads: CATNPTRASLQPQHF. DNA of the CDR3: TGTGCCACTAATCCGACGAGGGCATCGCTTCAGCCCCAGCATTTT.

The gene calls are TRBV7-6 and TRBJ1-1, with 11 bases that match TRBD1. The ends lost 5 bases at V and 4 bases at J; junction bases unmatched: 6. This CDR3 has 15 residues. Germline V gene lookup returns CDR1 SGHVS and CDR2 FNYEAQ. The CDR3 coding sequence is TGTGCCAGCAGCCGTCCCGGGACAGGGGGCACTGAAGCTTTCTTT. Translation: CASSRPGTGGTEAFF. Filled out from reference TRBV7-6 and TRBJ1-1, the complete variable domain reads GAGVSQSPRYKVTKRGQDVALRCDPISGHVSLYWYRQALGQGPEFLTYFNYEAQQDKSGLPNDRFSAERPEGSISTLTIQRTEQRDSAMYRCASSRPGTGGTEAFFGQGTRLTVV.

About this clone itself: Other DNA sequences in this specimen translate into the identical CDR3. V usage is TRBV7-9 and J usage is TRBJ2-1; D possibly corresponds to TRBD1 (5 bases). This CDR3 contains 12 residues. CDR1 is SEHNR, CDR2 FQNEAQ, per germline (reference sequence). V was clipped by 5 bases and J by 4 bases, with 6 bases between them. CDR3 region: CASSDRYNEQFF. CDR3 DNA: TGTGCCAGCAGCGACAGATACAATGAGCAGTTCTTC. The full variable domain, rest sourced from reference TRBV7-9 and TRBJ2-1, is DTGVSQNPRHKITKRGQNVTFRCDPISEHNRLYWYRQTLGQGPEFLTYFQNEAQLEKSRLLSDRFSAERPKGSFSTLEIQRTEQGDSAMYLCASSDRYNEQFFGPGTRLTVL.

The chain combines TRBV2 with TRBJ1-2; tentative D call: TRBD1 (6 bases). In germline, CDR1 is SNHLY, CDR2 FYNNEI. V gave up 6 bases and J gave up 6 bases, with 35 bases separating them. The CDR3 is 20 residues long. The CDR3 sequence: CASSYSREGRNTGIGDGYTF. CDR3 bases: TGTGCCAGCAGCTACAGCCGCGAGGGGCGAAATACAGGGATCGGAGATGGCTACACCTTC. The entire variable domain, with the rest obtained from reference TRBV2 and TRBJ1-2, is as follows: EPEVTQTPSHQVTQMGQEVILRCVPISNHLYFYWYRQILGQKVEFLVSFYNNEISEKSEIFDDQFSVERPDGSNFTLKIRSTKLEDSAMYFCASSYSREGRNTGIGDGYTFGSGTRLTVV.

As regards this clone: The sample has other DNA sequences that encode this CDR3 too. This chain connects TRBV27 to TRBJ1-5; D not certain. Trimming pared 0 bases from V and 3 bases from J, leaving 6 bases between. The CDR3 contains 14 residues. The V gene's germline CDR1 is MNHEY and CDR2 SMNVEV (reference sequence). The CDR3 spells CASSLSGDNQPQHF. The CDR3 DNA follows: TGTGCCAGCAGTTTATCGGGCGACAATCAGCCCCAGCATTTT.

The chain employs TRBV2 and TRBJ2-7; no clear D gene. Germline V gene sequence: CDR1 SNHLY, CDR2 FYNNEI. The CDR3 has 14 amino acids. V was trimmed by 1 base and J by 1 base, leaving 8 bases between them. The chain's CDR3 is CASSEGESSYEQYF. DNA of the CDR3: TGTGCCAGCAGTGAAGGGGAATCTTCCTACGAGCAGTACTTC.

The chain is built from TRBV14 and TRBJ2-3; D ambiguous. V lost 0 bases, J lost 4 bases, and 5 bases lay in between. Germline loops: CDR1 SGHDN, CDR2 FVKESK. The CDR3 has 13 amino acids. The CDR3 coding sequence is TGTGCCAGCAGCCAAGATTTTCCAGATACGCAGTATTTT. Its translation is CASSQDFPDTQYF.

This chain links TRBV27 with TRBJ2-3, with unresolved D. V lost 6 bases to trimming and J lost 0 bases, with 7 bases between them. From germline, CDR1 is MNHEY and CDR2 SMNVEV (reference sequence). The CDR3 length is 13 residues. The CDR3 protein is CASRHPSTDTQYF. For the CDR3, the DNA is TGTGCCAGCAGGCATCCTAGCACAGATACGCAGTATTTT.

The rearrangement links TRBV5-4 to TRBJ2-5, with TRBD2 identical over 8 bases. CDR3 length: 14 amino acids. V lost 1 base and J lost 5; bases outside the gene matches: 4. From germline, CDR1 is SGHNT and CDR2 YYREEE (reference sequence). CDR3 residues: CASSLPGGVETQYF. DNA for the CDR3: TGTGCCAGCAGCTTGCCGGGGGGGGTGGAGACCCAGTACTTC.

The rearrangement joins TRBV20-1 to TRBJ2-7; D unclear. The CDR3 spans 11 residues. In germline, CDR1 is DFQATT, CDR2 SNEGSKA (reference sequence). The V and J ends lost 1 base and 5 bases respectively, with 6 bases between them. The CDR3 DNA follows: TGCAGTGCTAGAGTGGTCGACGAGCAGTACTTC. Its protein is CSARVVDEQYF.

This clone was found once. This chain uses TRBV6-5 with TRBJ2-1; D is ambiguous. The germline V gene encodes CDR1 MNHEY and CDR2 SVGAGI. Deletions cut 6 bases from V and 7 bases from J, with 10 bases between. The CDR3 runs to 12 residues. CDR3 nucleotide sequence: TGTGCCAGCAGCATTAGTGGGAATGAGCAGTTCTTC. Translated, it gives CASSISGNEQFF.

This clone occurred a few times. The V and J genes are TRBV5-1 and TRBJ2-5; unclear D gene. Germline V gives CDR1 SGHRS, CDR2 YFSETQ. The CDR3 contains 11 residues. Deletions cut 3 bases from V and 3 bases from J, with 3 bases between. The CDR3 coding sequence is TGCGCCAGCAGCTATGAAGAGACCCAGTACTTC. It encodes CASSYEETQYF.

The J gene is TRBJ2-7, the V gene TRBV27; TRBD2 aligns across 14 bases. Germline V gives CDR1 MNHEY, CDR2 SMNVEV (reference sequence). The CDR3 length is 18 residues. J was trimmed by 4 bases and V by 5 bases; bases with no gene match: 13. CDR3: CASSPLSVGLAGGYEQYF. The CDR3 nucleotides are TGTGCCAGCAGTCCGTTGTCAGTTGGACTAGCGGGAGGATACGAGCAGTACTTC.

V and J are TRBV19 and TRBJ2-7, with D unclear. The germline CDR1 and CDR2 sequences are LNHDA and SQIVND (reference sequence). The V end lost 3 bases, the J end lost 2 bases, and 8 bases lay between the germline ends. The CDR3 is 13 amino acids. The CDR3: CASSMKDAYEQYF. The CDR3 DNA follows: TGTGCCAGTAGTATGAAGGACGCCTACGAGCAGTACTTC.

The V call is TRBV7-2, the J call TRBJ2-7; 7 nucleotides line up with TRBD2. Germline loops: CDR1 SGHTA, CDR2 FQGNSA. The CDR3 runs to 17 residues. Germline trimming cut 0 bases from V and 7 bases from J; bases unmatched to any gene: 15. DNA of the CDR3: TGTGCCAGCAGCTTAGCCCCACTAGCGCGTTCCGGCCTAGAGCAGTACTTC. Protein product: CASSLAPLARSGLEQYF.